This T cell receptor beta chain stems from a study of blood T cells in healthy people across ages. About the study: Roughly one uniquely barcoded beta molecule per two T cells was captured.

For the second PCR, which ran for roughly 6 to 11 cycles, a sample-barcoded 5' primer and a J-beta primer mix were used. TCRdb independently ran MiXCR on the 5' RACE reads; one entry per CDR3 protein. Of roughly 800,000 distinct CDR3 sequences in the sample, roughly 25% are singletons; the top ten hold 9.4%. The CDR3 runs to 15 residues. Germline V gives CDR1 MDHEN, CDR2 SYDVKM. This sample also appeared in a second study, on T cells of mothers and their children. As reported in that work: Donation came from a few healthy Caucasian mothers together with their six children. A second PCR was performed with the M1S primer. This primer added sample barcodes and 2-4 random nucleotides.

The clonotype comes from a boy between 5 and 17 years old in good health. This chain uses TRBV28 with TRBJ2-5, with TRBD2 identical over 8 bases. The J call could be wrong; TRBJ2-1 is a better fit for the DNA end. Material: blood. CDR3 in amino acids: CASRKLAELHNEQFF. The DNA for the CDR3 is TGTGCCAGCAGAAAACTAGCGGAGCTTCACAATGAGCAGTTCTTC.